This TCR beta chain was obtained from a study of CD8+ T cells in alopecia areata. Study information: At a dose of 5 to 10 mg twice daily, oral tofacitinib was given to treated patients. Patients took tofacitinib for 6 to 18 months, followed by 6 drug-free months. Patients given treatment had severity scored by the percentage of scalp area affected.

This sample's treatment: oral pan-JAK inhibitor, 5-10 mg twice daily. The CDR3 runs to 15 residues. The germline gives CDR1 SGDLS, CDR2 YYNGEE. V shed 0 bases and J shed 1 base, with 10 bases lying between them. Isolated RNA was reverse transcribed into cDNA used as the sequencing template. Measured with immunoSEQ multiplex PCR; TCRdb has only the in-frame clones, and not every one. The sample has approximately 220,000 clones, roughly two fifths seen once; the top ten hold about 0.48%. Study-level points and caveats: The link between baseline CD8+ expansion and response remains uncertain with one nonresponder.

This clone was seen a handful of times. Its specificity is not known. This TCR was sampled from a human donor with alopecia areata. The chain uses TRBV9 and TRBJ2-5; the D gene is possibly TRBD2 (5 bases). The sequences come from CD4+ T cells sorted from blood, collected between weeks 30 and 35, from a patient treated with tofacitinib. The DNA for the CDR3 is TGTGCCAGCAGCGTAGAAAGGACTGCCCAAGAGACCCAGTACTTC. Protein sequence: CASSVERTAQETQYF.